Shown below are 10 T cell receptor beta chains from a single sample sequenced in a study of blood T cell repertoires in COVID-19. Libraries were prepared by immunoSEQ multiplex PCR; TCRdb keeps only in-frame clonotypes and omits some of them. The data show about 98,000 clones, roughly 85% seen once. Sample: peripheral blood. The receptor set was obtained from a man between 65 and 80 years old with acute or convalescent COVID-19.

The gene calls are TRBV23-1 and TRBJ2-7; perhaps TRBD1 as D (5 bases). TRBV23-1 is noted as an ORF with a role that remains uncertain. This CDR3 comprises 16 residues. V lost 4 bases, J lost 7 bases, and 23 bases lay in between. The CDR3 here is CASSLPQGQETGEQYV. CDR3 coding DNA: TGCGCCAGCAGTCTACCCCAGGGCCAGGAGACTGGGGAGCAGTACGTC.

The chain employs TRBV28 and TRBJ2-7; 8 bases fit TRBD2. Germline CDR1 MDHEN, CDR2 SYDVKM. The V gene end was trimmed by 3 bases and the J gene end by 2 bases; junction bases not matched to a gene: 3. This CDR3 comprises 14 residues. CDR3 sequence reads: CASSLGGGPYEQYF. The CDR3 DNA sequence: TGTGCCAGCAGTTTGGGCGGGGGGCCCTACGAGCAGTACTTC.

This chain connects TRBV6-5 to TRBJ2-1; TRBD2 matches 8 bases. Germline trimming cut 6 bases from V and 0 bases from J; bases unmatched to any gene: 1. The CDR3 has 14 residues. Germline V lookup: CDR1 MNHEY, CDR2 SVGAGI. The CDR3 region is CASRAGGSYNEQFF. The CDR3, as DNA: TGTGCCAGCAGGGCGGGGGGCTCCTACAATGAGCAGTTCTTC.

Comments on this clone: The junction and the germline gene differ at one end; a read error may be behind it. The J gene is TRBJ1-6, the V gene TRBV3-1 (or the pseudogene TRBV3-2), with D perhaps TRBD1 (5 bases). The CDR3 is made up of 12 amino acids. CDR1 is LGHDT and CDR2 is YNNKEL in the germline V gene (reference sequence). CDR3 DNA sequence: TGTACCAGCAGCCAAGGGGAGTACCCCCTCCACTTT. It is translated as CTSSQGEYPLHF.

The chain is built from TRBV6-4 and TRBJ2-1; the match to TRBD2 covers 13 bases. Germline lookup yields CDR1 MRHNA and CDR2 SNTAGT. This CDR3 comprises 15 residues. Trimming at V came to 4 bases and at J to 7 bases, leaving 4 bases not matched to a gene. CDR3 sequence reads: CASSVGLAGTNEQFF. The CDR3 region has the DNA TGTGCCAGCAGTGTGGGACTAGCGGGGACTAATGAGCAGTTCTTC.

The genes are TRBV7-2 and TRBJ2-7; D is unclear. The CDR3 extends over 14 amino acids. V was shortened by 1 base and J by 0 bases, with 7 bases between the two germline ends. From germline, CDR1 is SGHTA and CDR2 FQGNSA. The CDR3 DNA reads as TGTGCCAGCAGCTTAGACGGAGCCTCCTACGAGCAGTACGTC. Its translation: CASSLDGASYEQYV.

The rearrangement uses TRBV3-1 (or the pseudogene TRBV3-2) and TRBJ2-7, with D possibly TRBD1 on 6 matching bases. The CDR3 contains 14 residues. V lost 5 bases and J lost 5, with 16 bases in between. Per germline, CDR1 LGHDT and CDR2 YNNKEL (reference sequence). DNA of the CDR3: TGTGCCAGCAGCTTGGAGGACAGCCCTAACGAGCAGTACGTC. This encodes CASSLEDSPNEQYV.

In the case of this clone: The CDR3 end shows no conserved phenylalanine or tryptophan, and so a read error is likely. The DNA is omitted, as the CDR3 cannot be located on it reliably, and the CDR3 follows TCRdb's listing. This rearrangement joins TRBV24-1 to TRBJ1-6; the D call of TRBD1 is as the table states it, not checked on the DNA. The CDR3 is 13 amino acids long, termini counted. Germline-derived CDR1 and CDR2 are KGHDR and SFDVKD. CDR3 in amino acids: CATWGTGDLAPPL.

V usage is TRBV5-1 and J usage is TRBJ1-2; the match to TRBD1 covers 8 bases. Germline-derived CDR1 and CDR2 are SGHRS and YFSETQ. The CDR3 sequence is 17 residues long. V lost 0 bases and J lost 4; bases outside the gene matches: 11. CDR3 bases: TGCGCCAGCAGCTTGGGAACCTTAGGACAGGGCCCCTATGGCTACACCTTC. Its translation: CASSLGTLGQGPYGYTF. The full variable domain, completed using reference TRBV5-1 and TRBJ1-2, is KAGVTQTPRYLIKTRGQQVTLSCSPISGHRSVSWYQQTPGQGLQFLFEYFSETQRNKGNFPGRFSGRQFSNSRSEMNVSTLELGDSALYLCASSLGTLGQGPYGYTFGSGTRLTVV.

V gene TRBV14 combines with J gene TRBJ1-2; D perhaps matches TRBD1 (6 bases). V was shortened by 6 bases and J by 5 bases, with 16 bases between the two germline ends. The CDR3 has 14 residues. Germline assignment: CDR1 SGHDN and CDR2 FVKESK. The CDR3: CASSLNRAGYGYTF. The CDR3 DNA reads as TGTGCCAGCAGTCTCAACAGGGCAGGTTATGGCTACACCTTC. The variable domain in full, with the rest retrieved from reference TRBV14 and TRBJ1-2, is EAGVTQFPSHSVIEKGQTVTLRCDPISGHDNLYWYRRVMGKEIKFLLHFVKESKQDESGMPNNRFLAERTGGTYSTLKVQPAELEDSGVYFCASSLNRAGYGYTFGSGTRLTVV.